This TCR beta chain comes out of a study of stem cell transplantation in POMP-related autoinflammatory disease. Across the whole study: The study hypothesized thymoproteasome defects skew the TRB repertoire via impaired CD8+ selection. CD8+ T cells were low and CD4+ cells naive-skewed before transplant.

Using immunoSEQ multiplex PCR, the repertoire was profiled, and TCRdb retains in-frame clones only, with some absent. The sample has around 9,000 clones, approximately 93% seen once. Regarding this clone: No antigen is known for it.

Overall study findings and caveats: Across all analyzed T-cell subsets, patients with PRAID tended toward reduced diversity and increased clonality. Patients with PRAID showed a restricted number of unique TRB V-J gene pairings.

This sample comprised CD8+ T cells from PBMCs, obtained before stem cell transplantation. The source of this sequence is a human donor with POMP-related autoinflammation and immune dysregulation (PRAID).

The CDR3 DNA sequence: TGTGCCAGCAGTTACGGGCAGGGAGGATATGGCTACACCTTC. Amino acids: CASSYGQGGYGYTF. The rearrangement joins TRBV6-6 to TRBJ1-2; weak D call: TRBD1 (5 bases). In germline, CDR1 is MNHNY, CDR2 SVGAGI (reference sequence). CDR3 length: 14 residues. V was clipped by 2 bases and J by 5 bases, with 12 bases between them.